This T cell receptor (beta chain) was retrieved from a study of cytotoxic CD8 clonotypes in ibrutinib-treated CLL. About the study: Samples showed on average about 240,000 productive templates and more than 75,000 productive rearrangements.

Libraries were prepared by immunoSEQ multiplex PCR; TCRdb keeps only in-frame clonotypes and omits some of them. The data contain over 70,000 clones, just over 85% of them seen just once; the ten biggest clones take up around 5%. V lost 3 bases and J 1 base, leaving 8 bases between the germline ends. This CDR3 has 13 residues. Germline lookup yields CDR1 SGHRS and CDR2 YFSETQ. Overall study results and limits: Clonality went higher at ibrutinib response and then dropped back toward baseline at progression.

Concerning this clone: Its antigen is not identified.

The chain recombines TRBV5-1 with TRBJ2-7; TRBD2 is a possible D gene (5 bases). The TCR comes from a human donor with chronic lymphocytic leukemia. The sequenced sample was PBMCs, obtained before ibrutinib treatment. CDR3 bases: TGCGCCAGCAGCTGGGAGCCTTCCTACGAGCAGTACTTC. It specifies CASSWEPSYEQYF.